This paragraph covers one T cell receptor (beta chain) sequence. The data stem from a study of blood T cell repertoires in COVID-19. At the level of the study: The origin of the acute and convalescent COVID-19 samples was the United States, Italy and Spain.

Sequenced by immunoSEQ multiplex PCR; TCRdb stores in-frame clones only, minus some. The table records approximately 260,000 clones, 80% to 90% of them present only once. Clinical histories supplied by participants themselves formed the basis of cohort assignment. The V end was cut by 3 bases, the J end by 1 base, with 6 bases between. CDR1 is LNHNV and CDR2 is YYDKDF in the germline V gene (reference sequence). The CDR3 loop spans 13 amino acids. Material for sequencing was PBMCs or T cells enriched from blood (not recorded which). The gene calls are TRBV15 and TRBJ1-1; D is uncertain. The receptor was isolated from a man under 40 with acute COVID-19. The CDR3 coding sequence is TGTGCCACCAGCAGGGGCAGGAACACTGAAGCTTTCTTT. It translates to CATSRGRNTEAFF.